This T cell receptor beta chain was sequenced for a study of monozygotic twins with inflammatory bowel disease. Findings of the study overall: Clonotypes shared with others were fewer in IBD patients than in healthy twins, especially with disease activity.

Comments on this clonotype: Its antigen is unknown.

An amount of roughly 3,500 ng of total RNA was used for each TCR library. Using the 5' RACE reads, TCRdb records one entry per CDR3 protein without DNA. Recorded for this sample: about 130,000 distinct CDR3 sequences. Germline-derived CDR1 and CDR2 are SEHNR and FQNEAQ (reference sequence). This CDR3 has 14 residues. From whole blood, total RNA was isolated without any sorting of T cells. The source of this sequence is a human donor with ulcerative colitis or Crohn's disease, or a healthy co-twin of an affected twin (not recorded which). Sequenced input: blood. The rearrangement uses TRBV7-9 and TRBJ1-6. This chain's CDR3 is CASRPDVTNSPLHF.